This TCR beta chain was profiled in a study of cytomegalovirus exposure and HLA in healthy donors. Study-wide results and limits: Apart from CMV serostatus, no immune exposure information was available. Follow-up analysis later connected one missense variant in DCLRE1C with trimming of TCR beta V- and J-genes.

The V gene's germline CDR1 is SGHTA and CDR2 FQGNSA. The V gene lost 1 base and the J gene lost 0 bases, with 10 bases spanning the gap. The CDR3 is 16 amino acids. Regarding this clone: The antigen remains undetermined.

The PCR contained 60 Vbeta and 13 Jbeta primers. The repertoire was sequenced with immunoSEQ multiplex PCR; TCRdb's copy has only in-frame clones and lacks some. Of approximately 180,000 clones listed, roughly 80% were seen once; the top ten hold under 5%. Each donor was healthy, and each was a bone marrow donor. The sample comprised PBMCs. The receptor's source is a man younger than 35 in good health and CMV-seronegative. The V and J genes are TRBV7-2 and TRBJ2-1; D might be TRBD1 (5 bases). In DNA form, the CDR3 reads TGTGCCAGCAGCTTAGAGACAGCAAGCTCCTACAATGAGCAGTTCTTC. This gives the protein CASSLETASSYNEQFF.